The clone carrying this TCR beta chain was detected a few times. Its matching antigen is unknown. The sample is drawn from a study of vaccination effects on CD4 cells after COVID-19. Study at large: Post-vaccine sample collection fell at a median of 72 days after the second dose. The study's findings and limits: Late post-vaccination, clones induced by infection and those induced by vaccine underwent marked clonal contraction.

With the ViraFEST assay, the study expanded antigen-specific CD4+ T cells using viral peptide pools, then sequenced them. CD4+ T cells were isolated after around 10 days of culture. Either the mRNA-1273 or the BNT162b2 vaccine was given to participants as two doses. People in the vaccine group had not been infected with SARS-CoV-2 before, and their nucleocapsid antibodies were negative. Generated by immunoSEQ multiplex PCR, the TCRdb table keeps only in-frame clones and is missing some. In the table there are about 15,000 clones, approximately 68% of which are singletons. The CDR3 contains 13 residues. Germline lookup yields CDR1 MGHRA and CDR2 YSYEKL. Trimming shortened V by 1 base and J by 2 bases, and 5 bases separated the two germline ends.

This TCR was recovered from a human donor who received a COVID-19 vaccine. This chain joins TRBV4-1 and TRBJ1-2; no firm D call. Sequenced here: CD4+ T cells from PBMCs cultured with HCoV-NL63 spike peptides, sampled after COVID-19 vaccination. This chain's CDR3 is CASSQGLNYGYTF. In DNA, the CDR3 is TGCGCCAGCAGCCAAGGACTGAACTATGGCTACACCTTC.